These 6 T cell receptor beta chains originate from one sample sequenced in a study of blood T cell repertoires in COVID-19. Profiled with immunoSEQ multiplex PCR; TCRdb holds only in-frame clones, not every one. This repertoire shows more than 95,000 clones, over 75% found once; its top ten account for 6.5% to 9%. The material sequenced was peripheral blood. The receptors were gathered from a man aged 45-65 years with acute or convalescent COVID-19.

The chain links TRBV12-5 to TRBJ2-3; maybe TRBD1 (6 bases). Trimming cost V 6 bases and J 4 bases, with 11 bases left between them. This CDR3 is 13 amino acids long. The germline CDR1 and CDR2 sequences are LGHNT and FRNRAP. The CDR3 is CASGRGDADTQYF. The CDR3 coding sequence is TGTGCTAGTGGCAGGGGTGACGCAGATACGCAGTATTTT.

J is TRBJ1-6 and V is TRBV11-3; D uncertain. Germline V gene lookup returns CDR1 SGHNT and CDR2 YENEEA. This CDR3 is 15 amino acids long. V was cut by 1 base and J by 7 bases, with 11 bases left in between. The CDR3 sequence is CASSLGPSPNSPLHF. The DNA for the CDR3 is TGTGCCAGCAGCTTAGGTCCTTCCCCCAATTCACCCCTCCACTTT. Using reference TRBV11-3 and TRBJ1-6 for the parts outside the CDR3, the full variable domain is EAGVVQSPRYKIIEKKQPVAFWCNPISGHNTLYWYLQNLGQGPELLIRYENEEAVDDSQLPKDRFSAERLKGVDSTLKIQPAELGDSAVYLCASSLGPSPNSPLHFGNGTRLTVT.

This chain links TRBV6-5 with TRBJ2-1; 13 bases align to TRBD2. This CDR3 has 15 amino acids. The germline V gene has CDR1 MNHEY and CDR2 SVGAGI. Trimming took 0 bases from V and 10 from J; bases not matched to a gene: 3. CDR3: CASSYSGLAGEEQFF. The CDR3 region has the DNA TGTGCCAGCAGTTACTCAGGACTAGCGGGAGAAGAGCAGTTCTTC.

This chain connects TRBV5-1 to TRBJ2-3; possibly TRBD2 for D (7 bases). CDR1 and CDR2 (germline): SGHRS, YFSETQ. Trimming took off 4 bases at V and 2 bases at J, with 17 bases between the two ends. The CDR3 covers 16 residues. CDR3 loop: CASSPKVGGATDTQYF. The CDR3 DNA reads TGCGCCAGCAGCCCGAAAGTAGGGGGGGCCACAGATACGCAGTATTTT.

The genes are TRBV5-1 and TRBJ2-3, with 8 bases aligning to TRBD2. The CDR3 has 13 residues. J was trimmed by 4 bases and V by 4 bases; bases with no gene match: 2. Germline CDR1 is SGHRS and CDR2 is YFSETQ. The CDR3 is CASSPGLADTQYF. The CDR3 nucleotides read TGCGCCAGCAGCCCGGGACTAGCAGATACGCAGTATTTT.

V and J are TRBV5-1 and TRBJ2-7; 10 bases align to TRBD2. Germline loops: CDR1 SGHRS, CDR2 YFSETQ. The CDR3 loop spans 15 amino acids. Unmatched junction bases numbered 7, after V lost 1 base and J lost 6 bases. The CDR3 sequence is CASSLMSSGSPEQYF. Written as DNA, the CDR3 is TGCGCCAGCAGCTTGATGTCTAGCGGGAGTCCCGAGCAGTACTTC.